The TCR beta chain under discussion was sequenced for a study of molecular identifiers for immune sequencing clone quantification. This CDR3 region has 14 residues. V was pared by 1 base and J by 4 bases, with 10 bases between. Germline V CDR1 and CDR2: LNHNV, YYDKDF (reference sequence). TCRdb ran MiXCR on the PCR reads and lists one entry per CDR3 protein. The profile shows hundreds of thousands of distinct CDR3 sequences, roughly 23% of them singletons. The source material was naive CD8+ T cells from blood, with Jurkat cell RNA spiked in. The subset here: FACS-sorted CD8+CD4-CCR7+CD45RA+ naive T cells. V gene TRBV15 combines with J gene TRBJ2-5, with D perhaps TRBD2 (6 bases). The sequence came from a human donor in good health. Some libraries in this study had Jurkat cell RNA spiked in. The CDR3 DNA follows: TGTGCCACCAGCAGAGCGGGAGCGTTAGAGACCCAGTACTTC. This encodes CATSRAGALETQYF. Full variable domain (missing parts from reference TRBV15 and TRBJ2-5): DAMVIQNPRYQVTQFGKPVTLSCSQTLNHNVMYWYQQKSSQAPKLLFHYYDKDFNNEADTPDNFQSRRPNTSFCFLDIRSPGLGDTAMYLCATSRAGALETQYFGPGTRLLVL.